This T cell receptor beta chain originates from a study of T-cell memory formation after mild COVID-19. CDR1 and CDR2 (germline): DFQATT, SNEGSKA (reference sequence). Trimming at V came to 5 bases and at J to 6 bases, leaving 11 bases not matched to a gene. The CDR3 sequence is 14 residues long. General study results and limits: Cross-reactive memory apparently joined, as some responding clones appeared in pre-infection memory. Later expanders leaned toward CD4+, whereas clones contracting from day 15 to 85 were balanced CD4/CD8.

Via MiXCR, TCRdb re-called the 5' RACE reads, giving one row per CDR3 protein. The sample records approximately 250,000 distinct CDR3 sequences, about 16% being singletons. There are a few counts of this clonotype. The antigen is not known. The clonotype was recovered from an adult woman who had mild COVID-19 (a few samples of this study predate the infection). Cell type and time point are not known. Material for sequencing was PBMCs or a T cell subset sorted from them (not recorded which). The V and J genes are TRBV20-1 and TRBJ2-3; 7 nucleotides agree with TRBD2. CDR3 loop: CSAQIGTTGDTQYF. The CDR3 DNA is TGCAGTGCTCAAATCGGGACTACTGGGGATACGCAGTATTTT.